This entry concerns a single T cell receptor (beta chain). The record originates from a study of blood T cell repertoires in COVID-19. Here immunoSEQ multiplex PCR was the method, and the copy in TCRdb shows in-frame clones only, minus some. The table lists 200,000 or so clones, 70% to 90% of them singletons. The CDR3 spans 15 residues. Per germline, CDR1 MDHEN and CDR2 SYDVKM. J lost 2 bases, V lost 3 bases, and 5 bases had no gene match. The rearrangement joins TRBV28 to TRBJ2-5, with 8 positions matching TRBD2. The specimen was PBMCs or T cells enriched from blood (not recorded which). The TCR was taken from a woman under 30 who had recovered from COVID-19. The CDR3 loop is CASSFAGGGQETQYF. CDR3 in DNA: TGTGCCAGCAGTTTCGCCGGCGGGGGGCAAGAGACCCAGTACTTC.